The clone carrying this T cell receptor (beta chain) came up once. This sample stems from a study of blood T cell repertoires in COVID-19. The germline CDR1 and CDR2 sequences are SNHLY and FYNNEI. CDR3 size: 18 residues. Trimming at V came to 4 bases and at J to 7 bases, leaving 18 bases not matched to a gene. Under the authors' procedure: Researchers report that nucleated cell counts were estimated from reference gene primer amplification. This table comes from immunoSEQ multiplex PCR, and its TCRdb copy is limited to in-frame clones, with some not included. The DNA gave D and trimming, while V, J and clone size come from that table. The sample records some 240,000 clones, 84% being singletons.

This TCR derives from a man over 45 with active or convalescent COVID-19. The source material was peripheral blood. The chain employs TRBV2 and TRBJ2-1; TRBD2 aligns across 8 bases. The CDR3 sequence: CASSVEAGGSSFQNEQFF. CDR3 bases: TGTGCCAGCAGTGTCGAGGCGGGGGGATCTTCCTTTCAGAATGAGCAGTTCTTC.